This is a list of T cell receptor beta chains from one sample in a study of cytomegalovirus exposure and HLA in healthy donors. Profiled with immunoSEQ multiplex PCR; TCRdb holds only in-frame clones, not every one. There are more than 110,000 clones in the sample; around 77% occur only once, and more than 4.5% lies in the top ten. The sample consisted of PBMCs. These receptors originate from a woman in her 50s in good health and CMV-seronegative. The CDR3 runs from the conserved cysteine through the conserved F or W. The D gene is left open where the match is weak. Clone size appears in some rows only: once, few, many, or a class for an expanded clone.

clone_size	v_call	j_call	d_call	cdr3_aa	cdr3_nt
NA	TRBV4-1	TRBJ1-3	NA	CASSQGRQSSGNTIYF	TGCGCCAGCAGCCAGGGCCGACAGAGCTCTGGAAACACCATATATTTT
NA	TRBV5-1	TRBJ1-2	NA	CASKDDRSDYGYTF	TGCGCCAGCAAAGATGACAGGTCTGACTATGGCTACACCTTC
NA	TRBV7-2	TRBJ1-4	NA	CASSLNRQRTEKLFF	TGTGCCAGCAGCTTAAACCGACAGCGTACCGAAAAACTGTTTTTT
NA	TRBV6-5	TRBJ2-7	NA	CASSLVRNVYEQYF	TGTGCCAGCAGCCTCGTGAGAAATGTCTACGAGCAGTACTTC
NA	TRBV5-1	TRBJ1-2	TRBD1	CASSLSPGQHYGYTF	TGCGCCAGCAGCTTGTCTCCGGGACAGCACTATGGCTACACCTTC
few	TRBV10-2	TRBJ2-7	TRBD2	CASSSGTSGFSYEQYF	TGCGCCAGCAGTTCCGGGACTAGCGGGTTTTCCTACGAGCAGTACTTC
NA	TRBV9	TRBJ2-3	TRBD2	CASSPPGIAGFGDTQYF	TGTGCCAGCAGCCCACCGGGGATAGCGGGGTTTGGAGATACGCAGTATTTT
NA	TRBV16	TRBJ2-7	NA	CASSQARGYEQYF	TGTGCCAGCAGCCAAGCAAGGGGCTACGAGCAGTACTTC
NA	TRBV15	TRBJ1-6	NA	CATSRSRGSPLHF	TGTGCCACCAGCAGATCAAGGGGGTCACCCCTCCACTTT
NA	TRBV7-9	TRBJ1-3	NA	CASSYLRTNSGNTIYF	TGTGCCAGCAGCTACCTTAGGACAAACTCTGGAAACACCATATATTTT